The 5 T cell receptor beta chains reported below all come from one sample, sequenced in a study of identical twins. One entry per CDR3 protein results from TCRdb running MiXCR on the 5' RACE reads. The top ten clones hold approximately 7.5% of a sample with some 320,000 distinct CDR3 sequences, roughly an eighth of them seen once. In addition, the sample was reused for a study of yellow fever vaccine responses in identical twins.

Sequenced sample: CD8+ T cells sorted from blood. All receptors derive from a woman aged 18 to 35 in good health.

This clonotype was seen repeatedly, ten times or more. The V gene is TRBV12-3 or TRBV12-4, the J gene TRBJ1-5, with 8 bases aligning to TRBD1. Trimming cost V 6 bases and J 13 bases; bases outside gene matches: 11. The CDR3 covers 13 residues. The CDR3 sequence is CASSPGQVEKQHF. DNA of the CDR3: TGTGCCAGCAGCCCGGGACAGGTTGAGAAGCAGCATTTT.

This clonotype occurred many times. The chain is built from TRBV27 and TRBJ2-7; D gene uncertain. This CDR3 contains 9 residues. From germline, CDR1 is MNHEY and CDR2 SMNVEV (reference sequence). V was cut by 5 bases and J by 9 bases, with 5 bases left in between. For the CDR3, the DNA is TGTGCCAGCAGTCCGCGGCAGTACTTC. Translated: CASSPRQYF.

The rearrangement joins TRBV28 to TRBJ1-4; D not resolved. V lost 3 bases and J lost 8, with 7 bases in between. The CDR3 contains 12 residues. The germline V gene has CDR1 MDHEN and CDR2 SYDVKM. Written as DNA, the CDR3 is TGTGCCAGCAGTTTTCGGGTCGAAAAACTGTTTTTT. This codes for CASSFRVEKLFF.

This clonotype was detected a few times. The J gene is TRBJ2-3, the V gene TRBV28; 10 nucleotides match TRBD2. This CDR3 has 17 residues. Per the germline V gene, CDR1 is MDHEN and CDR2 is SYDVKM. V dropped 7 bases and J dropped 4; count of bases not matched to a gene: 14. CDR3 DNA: TGTGCCAGCAATAAGGGGGCTAGCGGGAGTTGGGCAGATACGCAGTATTTT. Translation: CASNKGASGSWADTQYF.

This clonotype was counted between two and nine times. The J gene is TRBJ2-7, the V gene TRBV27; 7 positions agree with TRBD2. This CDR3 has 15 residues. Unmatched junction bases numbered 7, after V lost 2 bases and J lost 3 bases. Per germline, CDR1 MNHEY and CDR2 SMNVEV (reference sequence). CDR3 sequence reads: CASSLGLAADYEQYF. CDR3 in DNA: TGTGCCAGCAGTTTAGGGCTAGCGGCAGACTACGAGCAGTACTTC.